This T cell receptor beta chain comes out of a study of shared clonotypes between healthy human individuals. General study results and limits: The study found lower generation probabilities in non-shared clonotypes than in those shared by all four donors.

As concerns this clone: The target antigen is unknown.

Healthy adults negative for HIV, lacking recent acute infections or vaccinations, served as donors. CD45RA-negative memory and CD45RA+ naive subsets were split from the CD4+ cells. In replicate PCRs of sorted subsets, 150 to 200 ng DNA, 29,000 or so T cell genomes, was used. Clones were sequenced by immunoSEQ multiplex PCR, and TCRdb holds only the in-frame ones, with some missing. This sample carries approximately 980,000 clones, more than 75% of them seen once, and the ten largest clones take about 1.5%. The sequenced material came from memory CD4+ T cells sorted from blood. Documented subset: CD45RA-negative fraction. This clonotype originated in a man aged 18 to 29 in good health.

CDR3 sequence reads: CASSRLQWTATYNEQFF. CDR3 in DNA: TGTGCCAGCAGCCGCCTCCAATGGACAGCCACCTACAATGAGCAGTTCTTC. V gene TRBV11-3 combines with J gene TRBJ2-1; TRBD1 is a possible D gene (6 bases). Germline V gives CDR1 SGHNT, CDR2 YENEEA. Trimming removed 5 bases at V and 2 bases at J, with 19 bases between. This CDR3 has 17 residues.